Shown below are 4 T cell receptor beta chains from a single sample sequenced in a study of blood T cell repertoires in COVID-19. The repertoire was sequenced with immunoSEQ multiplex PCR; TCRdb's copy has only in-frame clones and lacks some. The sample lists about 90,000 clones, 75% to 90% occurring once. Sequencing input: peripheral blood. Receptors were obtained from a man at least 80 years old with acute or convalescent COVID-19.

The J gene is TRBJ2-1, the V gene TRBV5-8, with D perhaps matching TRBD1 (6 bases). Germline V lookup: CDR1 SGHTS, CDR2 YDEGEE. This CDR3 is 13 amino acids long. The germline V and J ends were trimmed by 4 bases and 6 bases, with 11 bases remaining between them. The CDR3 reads CASSLRDINEQFF. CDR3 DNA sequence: TGTGCCAGCAGCCTCCGGGACATCAATGAGCAGTTCTTC.

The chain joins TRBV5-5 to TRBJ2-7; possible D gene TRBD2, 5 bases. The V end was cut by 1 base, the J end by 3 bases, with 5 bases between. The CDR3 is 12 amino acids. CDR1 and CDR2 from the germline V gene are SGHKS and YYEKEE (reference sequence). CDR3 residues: CASSLTSYEQYF. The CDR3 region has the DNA TGTGCCAGCAGCTTGACTAGCTACGAGCAGTACTTC.

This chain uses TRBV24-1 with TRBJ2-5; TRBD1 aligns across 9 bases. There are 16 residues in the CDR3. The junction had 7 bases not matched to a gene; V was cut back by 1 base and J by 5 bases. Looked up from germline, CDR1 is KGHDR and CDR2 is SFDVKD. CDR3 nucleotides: TGTGCCACCAGTGATTTTCGACAGGGGGTCTGGGAGACCCAGTACTTC. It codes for CATSDFRQGVWETQYF.

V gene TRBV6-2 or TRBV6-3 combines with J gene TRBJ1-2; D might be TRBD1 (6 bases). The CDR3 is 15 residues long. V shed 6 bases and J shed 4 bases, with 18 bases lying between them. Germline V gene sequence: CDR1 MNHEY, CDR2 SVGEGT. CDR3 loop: CASSPGTPVTYGYTF. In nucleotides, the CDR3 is TGTGCCAGCAGCCCCGGGACACCAGTCACCTATGGCTACACCTTC.